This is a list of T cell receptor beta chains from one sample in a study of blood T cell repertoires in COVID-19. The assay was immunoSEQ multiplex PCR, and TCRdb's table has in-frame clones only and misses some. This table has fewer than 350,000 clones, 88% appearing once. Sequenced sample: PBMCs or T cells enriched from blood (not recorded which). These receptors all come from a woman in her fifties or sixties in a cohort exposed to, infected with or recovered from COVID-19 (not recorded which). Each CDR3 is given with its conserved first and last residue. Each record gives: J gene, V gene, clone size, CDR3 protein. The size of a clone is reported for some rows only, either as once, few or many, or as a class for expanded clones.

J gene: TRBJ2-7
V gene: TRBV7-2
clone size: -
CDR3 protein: CASSSRTGGPYEQYF

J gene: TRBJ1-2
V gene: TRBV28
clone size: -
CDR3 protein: CASIVQGYGYTF

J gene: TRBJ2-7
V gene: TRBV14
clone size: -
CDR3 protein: CARRPGGSSYEQYF

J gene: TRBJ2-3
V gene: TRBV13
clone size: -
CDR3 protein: CASSLGSFTSTDTQYF

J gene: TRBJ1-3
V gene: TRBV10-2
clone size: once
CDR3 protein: CASSDRAPVSGNTIYF

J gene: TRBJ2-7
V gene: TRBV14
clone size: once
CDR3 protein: CASSQGASGRGFSYEQYF

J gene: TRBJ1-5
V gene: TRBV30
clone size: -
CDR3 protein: CAWGLSGRQPQHF

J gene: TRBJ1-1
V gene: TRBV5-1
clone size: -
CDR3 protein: CASSPTGGRMNTEAFF

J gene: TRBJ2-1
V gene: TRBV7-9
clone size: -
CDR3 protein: CASSRRSGSSYNEQFF

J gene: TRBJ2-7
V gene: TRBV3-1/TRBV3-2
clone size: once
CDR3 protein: CASSRTGGYEQYF

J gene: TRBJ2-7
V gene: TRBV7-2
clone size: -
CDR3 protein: CASSPSRGYEQYF

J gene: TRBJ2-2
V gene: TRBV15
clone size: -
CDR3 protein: CATSTPGQGLNTGELFF

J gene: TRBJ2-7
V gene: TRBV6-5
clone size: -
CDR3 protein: CASSYQGYEQYF

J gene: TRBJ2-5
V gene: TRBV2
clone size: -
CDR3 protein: CASSEMGAETQYF

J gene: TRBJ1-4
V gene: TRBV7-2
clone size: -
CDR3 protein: CASSSARGPNEKLFF

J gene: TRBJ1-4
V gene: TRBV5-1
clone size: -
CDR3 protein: CASSYTGDREKLFF

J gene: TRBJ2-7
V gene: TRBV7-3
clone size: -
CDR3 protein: CASSPGGAGGYEQYF

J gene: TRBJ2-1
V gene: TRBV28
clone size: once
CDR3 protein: CASSSAQPRLAGYSFEQFF

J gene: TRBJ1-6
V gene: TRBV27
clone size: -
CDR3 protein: CASSFGTGSSPLHF

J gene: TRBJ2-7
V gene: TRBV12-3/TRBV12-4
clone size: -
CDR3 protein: CASSPNTREQYF

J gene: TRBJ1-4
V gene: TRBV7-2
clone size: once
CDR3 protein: CASSLTRQRHEKLFF

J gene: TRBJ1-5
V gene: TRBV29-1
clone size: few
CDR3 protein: CSAWTDSNQPQHF

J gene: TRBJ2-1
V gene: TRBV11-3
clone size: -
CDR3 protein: CASSLGWRAGGPYNEQFF

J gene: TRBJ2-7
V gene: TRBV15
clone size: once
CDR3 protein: CATSRDLTGSYEQYF

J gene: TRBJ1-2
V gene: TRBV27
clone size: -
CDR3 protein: CASSLSRSNYGYTF

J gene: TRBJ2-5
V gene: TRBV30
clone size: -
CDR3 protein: CAWSGQGGTQYF

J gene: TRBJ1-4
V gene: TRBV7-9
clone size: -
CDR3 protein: CASRLGQGASEKLFF

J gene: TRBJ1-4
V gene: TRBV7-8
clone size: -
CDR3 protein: CASRLDRWGEKLFF

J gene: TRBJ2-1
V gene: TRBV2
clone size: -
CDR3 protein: CASTRELSFGEQFF

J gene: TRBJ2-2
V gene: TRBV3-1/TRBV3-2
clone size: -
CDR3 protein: CASSPQLSGSGELFF

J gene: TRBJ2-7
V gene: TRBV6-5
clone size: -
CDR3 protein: CASSLDRGRNEQYF

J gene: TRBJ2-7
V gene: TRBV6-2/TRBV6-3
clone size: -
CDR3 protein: CASSYTSSYEQYF

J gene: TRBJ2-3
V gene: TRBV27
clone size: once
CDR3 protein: CASTGSRSTDTQYF

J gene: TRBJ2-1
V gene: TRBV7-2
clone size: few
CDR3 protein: CASSSPGLAGFNEQFF

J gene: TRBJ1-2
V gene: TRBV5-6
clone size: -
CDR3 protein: CASSTLGVDYGYTF

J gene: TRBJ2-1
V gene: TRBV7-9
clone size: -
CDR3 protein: CASSTLAGGPWEQFF

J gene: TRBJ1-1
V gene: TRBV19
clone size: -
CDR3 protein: CASSRFYRGQTEAFF

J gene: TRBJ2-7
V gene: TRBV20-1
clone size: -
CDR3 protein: CSASGTGRYEQYF

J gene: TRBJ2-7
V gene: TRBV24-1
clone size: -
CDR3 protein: CATSDPGTGGYEQYF

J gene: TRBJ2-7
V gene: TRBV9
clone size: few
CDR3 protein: CASSVGVGEREYF

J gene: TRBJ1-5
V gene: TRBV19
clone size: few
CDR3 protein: CASSIGQGWQPQHF

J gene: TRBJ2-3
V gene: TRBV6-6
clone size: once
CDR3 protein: CASSPGGHGQGVFTDTQYF

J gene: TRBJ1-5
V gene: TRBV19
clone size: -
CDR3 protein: CASTPQRGVSNQPQHF

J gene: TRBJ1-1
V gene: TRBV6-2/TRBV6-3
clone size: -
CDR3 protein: CASSYGRGRLVNTEAFF

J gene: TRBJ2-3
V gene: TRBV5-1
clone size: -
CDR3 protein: CASAQEAGTDTQYF

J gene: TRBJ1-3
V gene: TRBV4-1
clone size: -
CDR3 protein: CASSQDFGGLGIYF

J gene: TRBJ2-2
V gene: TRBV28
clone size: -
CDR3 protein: CASTSQGDTGELFF

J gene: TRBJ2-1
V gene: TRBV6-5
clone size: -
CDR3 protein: CASSYGSNEQFF

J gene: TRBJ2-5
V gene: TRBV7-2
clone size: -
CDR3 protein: CASSPGWSSETQYF

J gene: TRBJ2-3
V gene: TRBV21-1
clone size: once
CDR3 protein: CASKGPGGPGLGDTQYF